A selection of T cell receptor beta chains follows, all from one sample in a study of blood T cell repertoires in COVID-19. Profiled with immunoSEQ multiplex PCR; TCRdb holds only in-frame clones, not every one. The sample comprises about 150,000 clones, around four fifths of which are singletons, and 2.5% to 3% rests with the top ten. Sequencing input: peripheral blood. These receptor sequences come from a woman aged 40 to 50 with active or convalescent COVID-19. Both conserved end residues are part of each CDR3.

J,V,CDR3
TRBJ2-1,TRBV3-1/TRBV3-2,CASSQGYSGSSYNEQFF
TRBJ2-3,TRBV5-8,CASSLRLAGGPLTDTQYF
TRBJ1-4,TRBV4-1,CASSQAGTGGAGREKLFF
TRBJ2-3,TRBV5-5,CASSLQGGSLRDTQYF
TRBJ1-3,TRBV7-9,CASSPQGALSGNTIYF
TRBJ1-2,TRBV29-1,CSVGPVGPGLTGYTF
TRBJ2-3,TRBV4-2,CASSQEDSTFTDTQYF
TRBJ2-1,TRBV6-2/TRBV6-3,CASSRLAGVGEQFF
TRBJ1-3,TRBV14,CASSRTQGARGNTIYF
TRBJ1-1,TRBV6-4,CASSEVGGTEAFF
TRBJ1-2,TRBV11-1,CASSLTWTGGDYGYTF
TRBJ1-2,TRBV7-2,CASSSRSGGYGYTF
TRBJ2-1,TRBV10-3,CASSYRDNEQFF
TRBJ2-1,TRBV15,CATSRDSQGEPYNEQFF
TRBJ1-4,TRBV6-5,CASREGAREKLFF
TRBJ1-2,TRBV20-1,CSASTAAYGYTF
TRBJ2-5,TRBV9,CASSASGNGETQYF
TRBJ2-2,TRBV5-4,CASSLGGPVAGELFF
TRBJ1-2,TRBV5-1,CASSLSGGQGHYGYTF
TRBJ2-5,TRBV18,CASARVGGQETQYF
TRBJ2-5,TRBV6-4,CASRRTRGQETQYF
TRBJ2-2,TRBV6-6,CASSPGTSGSVGELFF
TRBJ1-3,TRBV19,CASSPEPRGNTIYF
TRBJ2-1,TRBV2,CASSEEVVEFF
TRBJ2-1,TRBV27,CASRALGSNEQFF
TRBJ2-2,TRBV3-1/TRBV3-2,CASSHGGLSTGELFF
TRBJ2-1,TRBV7-2,CASSLDFGNEQFF
TRBJ2-1,TRBV19,CASSKLAGVYNEQFF
TRBJ2-1,TRBV7-8,CASSLGLAGRYNEQFF
TRBJ2-1,TRBV11-2,CASSLGGTFEQFF
TRBJ1-4,TRBV13,CASSSGQGQAANEKLFF
TRBJ1-2,TRBV28,CASSFGTGAFRGYTF
TRBJ1-3,TRBV25-1,CASSEPTRGTGNTIYF
TRBJ2-2,TRBV5-1,CASSLVTSAGAGELFF
TRBJ2-1,TRBV4-1,CASSQDSRTSGPTRYNEQFF
TRBJ1-3,TRBV6-5,CASSRRARSGNTIYF
TRBJ1-6,TRBV28,CASSFGYFGSPLHF
TRBJ2-5,TRBV5-1,CASSLGGQETQYF
TRBJ1-5,TRBV2,CASSRDLNSNQPQHF
TRBJ1-2,TRBV7-8,CASSQSRTGWDGYTF
TRBJ2-5,TRBV5-1,CASSLQGWGYQETQYF
TRBJ1-2,TRBV28,CASSPRGQGASPSGGYTF
TRBJ2-5,TRBV4-3,CASSPRQVPAQTQYF
TRBJ2-1,TRBV28,CASRPGVMNNEQFF
TRBJ2-7,TRBV29-1,CSAGVSSYEQYF
TRBJ1-2,TRBV27,CASSFGQGNYGYTF
TRBJ1-4,TRBV28,CASSLQLPLKLFF
TRBJ2-7,TRBV6-5,CASSYSRQGGYEQYF
TRBJ2-2,TRBV7-9,CASSLLPTSLNTGELFF
TRBJ1-5,TRBV6-2/TRBV6-3,CASSYLGQGYQPQHF